This T cell receptor beta chain came from a study of brain T cells in children with intractable seizures. CDR1 MNHEY and CDR2 SMNVEV come from the germline V gene (reference sequence). This CDR3 has 14 residues. V was clipped by 6 bases and J by 1 base, with 12 bases between them. This clone was counted a single time. Its antigen remains unidentified. This table comes from immunoSEQ multiplex PCR, and its TCRdb copy is limited to in-frame clones, with some not included. The sample has a few hundred thousand clones, more than 85% seen once. Indicated time point: blood from clinic visit 5 months post-surgery; TSC patient then seizure free. Surgery cases with the highest brain T cell transcript signatures were chosen for sequencing. Study-level results: Absence of clones before surgery may stem from lower sequencing depth. Viral specificity was inferred only from CDR3 similarity; HCMV serostatus was unknown.

This clonotype originated in a boy under two years old with tuberous sclerosis and intractable seizures. The chain links TRBV27 to TRBJ1-1; D remains unclear. The sample was peripheral blood, taken 4 to 6 months after surgery. The CDR3, as DNA: TGTGCCAGCAGGAGCCGAACCGGGAACACTGAAGCTTTCTTT. Residues: CASRSRTGNTEAFF.